These T cell receptor beta chains were read from a single sample in a study of PD-1 blockade in classical Hodgkin lymphoma. Using immunoSEQ multiplex PCR, the repertoire was profiled, and TCRdb retains in-frame clones only, with some absent. The data contain fewer than 100,000 clones, around 86% of them seen just once; the ten biggest clones take up 20% to 25%. The material sequenced was peripheral blood mononuclear cells (PBMCs), taken at baseline. Source of these receptors: a human donor with classical Hodgkin lymphoma. CDR3s include the opening cysteine and the closing phenylalanine or tryptophan. D genes are given only for firm matches. For some rows the clone size is stated as once, few or many, or as a class when expanded; others skip it.

d_call: .; clone_size: .; v_call: TRBV29-1; j_call: TRBJ1-1; cdr3_aa: CSVGGVLNTEAFF; cdr3_nt: TGCAGCGTCGGCGGGGTTCTGAACACTGAAGCTTTCTTT
d_call: TRBD1; clone_size: .; v_call: TRBV7-6; j_call: TRBJ1-1; cdr3_aa: CASRRATGDEAFF; cdr3_nt: TGTGCCAGCAGGAGAGCGACAGGGGATGAAGCTTTCTTT
d_call: .; clone_size: .; v_call: TRBV19; j_call: TRBJ1-5; cdr3_aa: CASSPRGGVSNQPQHF; cdr3_nt: TGTGCCAGTAGTCCTCGTGGGGGCGTTAGCAATCAGCCCCAGCATTTT
d_call: .; clone_size: .; v_call: TRBV6-1; j_call: TRBJ1-5; cdr3_aa: CASSEQGGQPQHF; cdr3_nt: TGTGCCAGCAGTGAACAGGGAGGCCAGCCCCAGCATTTT
d_call: .; clone_size: once; v_call: TRBV4-1; j_call: TRBJ1-4; cdr3_aa: CASSPTWGVNEKLFF; cdr3_nt: TGCGCCAGCAGCCCTACCTGGGGTGTGAATGAAAAACTGTTTTTT
d_call: .; clone_size: .; v_call: TRBV29-1; j_call: TRBJ2-3; cdr3_aa: CSALTGALRGTQYF; cdr3_nt: TGCAGCGCCCTGACCGGGGCTTTGAGGGGGACGCAGTATTTT
d_call: .; clone_size: .; v_call: TRBV2; j_call: TRBJ2-7; cdr3_aa: CASSESGLGEQYF; cdr3_nt: TGTGCCAGCAGTGAGAGCGGTCTCGGCGAGCAGTACTTC
d_call: .; clone_size: .; v_call: TRBV4-1; j_call: TRBJ2-1; cdr3_aa: CASSQDRSQGLFAVNEQFF; cdr3_nt: TGCGCCAGCAGCCAAGATCGTTCGCAGGGTTTGTTTGCTGTGAATGAGCAGTTCTTC
d_call: .; clone_size: .; v_call: TRBV4-3; j_call: TRBJ1-3; cdr3_aa: CASSQVAGLSGNTIYF; cdr3_nt: TGCGCCAGCAGCCAAGTAGCAGGGCTTTCTGGAAACACCATATATTTT
d_call: TRBD2; clone_size: .; v_call: TRBV11-2; j_call: TRBJ2-3; cdr3_aa: CASSLGTSGFTTSTDTQYF; cdr3_nt: TGTGCCAGCAGCTTAGGAACTAGCGGATTTACTACAAGCACAGATACGCAGTATTTT
d_call: .; clone_size: .; v_call: TRBV2; j_call: TRBJ2-3; cdr3_aa: CASSEDSTQYF; cdr3_nt: TGTGCCAGCAGTGAGGACAGTACGCAGTATTTT
d_call: .; clone_size: few; v_call: TRBV30; j_call: TRBJ1-1; cdr3_aa: CAWGPGGPHTEAFF; cdr3_nt: TGTGCCTGGGGGCCGGGGGGGCCCCACACTGAAGCTTTCTTT
d_call: TRBD2; clone_size: .; v_call: TRBV7-9; j_call: TRBJ2-5; cdr3_aa: CASSSLAGVRETQYF; cdr3_nt: TGTGCCAGCAGCTCGTTAGCGGGAGTAAGGGAGACCCAGTACTTC
d_call: TRBD1; clone_size: .; v_call: TRBV4-3; j_call: TRBJ1-2; cdr3_aa: CASSRNAGQGPNYGYTF; cdr3_nt: TGCGCCAGCAGCCGAAACGCGGGACAGGGACCTAACTATGGCTACACCTTC
d_call: TRBD1; clone_size: .; v_call: TRBV4-3; j_call: TRBJ1-1; cdr3_aa: CASSGPGTGLFESYRNTEAFF; cdr3_nt: TGCGCCAGCAGCGGGCCCGGGACAGGTCTTTTCGAATCCTACCGGAACACTGAAGCTTTCTTT
d_call: TRBD2; clone_size: .; v_call: TRBV5-3; j_call: TRBJ2-1; cdr3_aa: CARSPGTSGRCEQFF; cdr3_nt: TGTGCCAGAAGCCCAGGGACTAGCGGGAGGTGTGAGCAGTTCTTC
d_call: TRBD1; clone_size: .; v_call: TRBV2; j_call: TRBJ1-4; cdr3_aa: CAWTSGQGTEKLFF; cdr3_nt: TGTGCCTGGACATCGGGACAGGGGACAGAAAAACTGTTTTTT
d_call: .; clone_size: .; v_call: TRBV6-5; j_call: TRBJ2-3; cdr3_aa: CASSYPNTDTQYF; cdr3_nt: TGTGCCAGCAGTTACCCAAACACAGATACGCAGTATTTT
d_call: .; clone_size: .; v_call: TRBV28; j_call: TRBJ1-1; cdr3_aa: CASSQTDTEAFF; cdr3_nt: TGTGCCAGCAGTCAAACGGACACTGAAGCTTTCTTT
d_call: .; clone_size: .; v_call: TRBV28; j_call: TRBJ2-3; cdr3_aa: CASSLSLTRDTQYF; cdr3_nt: TGTGCCAGCAGTTTATCCCTGACGAGAGATACGCAGTATTTT
d_call: .; clone_size: .; v_call: TRBV7-6; j_call: TRBJ1-3; cdr3_aa: CASNTRELWSSLGNTIYF; cdr3_nt: TGTGCCAGCAATACAAGGGAGCTTTGGAGTTCCTTGGGAAACACCATATATTTT
d_call: .; clone_size: few; v_call: TRBV18; j_call: TRBJ1-1; cdr3_aa: CASSPLPAGSPNTEAFF; cdr3_nt: TGTGCCAGCTCACCTCTACCGGCGGGCAGCCCGAACACTGAAGCTTTCTTT
d_call: TRBD1; clone_size: .; v_call: TRBV4-3; j_call: TRBJ1-1; cdr3_aa: CASSQEGRGYTEAFF; cdr3_nt: TGCGCCAGCAGCCAAGAGGGCAGGGGGTACACTGAAGCTTTCTTT
d_call: .; clone_size: .; v_call: TRBV2; j_call: TRBJ2-3; cdr3_aa: CASSERWDETDTQYF; cdr3_nt: TGTGCCAGCAGTGAAAGGTGGGACGAGACAGATACGCAGTATTTT
d_call: .; clone_size: .; v_call: TRBV14; j_call: TRBJ1-1; cdr3_aa: CASSQLAVMNTEAFF; cdr3_nt: TGTGCCAGCAGCCAATTAGCGGTGATGAACACTGAAGCTTTCTTT
d_call: .; clone_size: .; v_call: TRBV18; j_call: TRBJ1-1; cdr3_aa: CASSPVLPSGGLEVEAFF; cdr3_nt: TGTGCCAGCTCACCAGTACTCCCTTCCGGGGGCCTGGAAGTGGAAGCTTTCTTT
d_call: TRBD1; clone_size: .; v_call: TRBV19; j_call: TRBJ2-1; cdr3_aa: CATRWGQGYNEQFF; cdr3_nt: TGTGCCACCCGGTGGGGACAGGGGTACAATGAGCAGTTCTTC
d_call: TRBD2; clone_size: .; v_call: TRBV11-3; j_call: TRBJ2-1; cdr3_aa: CASSPLKAGGPAEQFF; cdr3_nt: TGTGCCAGCAGCCCCCTTAAAGCGGGAGGGCCAGCTGAGCAGTTCTTC
d_call: .; clone_size: .; v_call: TRBV28; j_call: TRBJ2-1; cdr3_aa: CASGRIWGGRGYEQFF; cdr3_nt: TGTGCCAGCGGCCGGATTTGGGGGGGGCGCGGGTATGAGCAGTTCTTC
d_call: TRBD2; clone_size: .; v_call: TRBV30; j_call: TRBJ2-3; cdr3_aa: CAWSVRRLRREHADTQYF; cdr3_nt: TGTGCCTGGAGTGTAAGAAGATTGCGGCGGGAGCACGCAGATACGCAGTATTTT
d_call: TRBD2; clone_size: .; v_call: TRBV19; j_call: TRBJ2-1; cdr3_aa: CASSMALAGAGEQFF; cdr3_nt: TGTGCCAGTAGTATGGCACTAGCGGGAGCCGGTGAGCAGTTCTTC
d_call: TRBD1; clone_size: .; v_call: TRBV6-6; j_call: TRBJ1-5; cdr3_aa: CASRLQGSDQPQHF; cdr3_nt: TGTGCCAGCAGGTTACAGGGGAGCGATCAGCCCCAGCATTTT
d_call: .; clone_size: once; v_call: TRBV18; j_call: TRBJ2-7; cdr3_aa: CASSPPAAYEQYF; cdr3_nt: TGTGCCAGCTCACCTCCAGCCGCCTACGAGCAGTACTTC
d_call: .; clone_size: .; v_call: TRBV5-6; j_call: TRBJ1-5; cdr3_aa: CASSFSGGYSNQPQHF; cdr3_nt: TGTGCCAGCAGCTTTTCCGGCGGCTACAGCAATCAGCCCCAGCATTTT
d_call: .; clone_size: .; v_call: TRBV4-1; j_call: TRBJ1-2; cdr3_aa: CASSQLRRDYGYTF; cdr3_nt: TGCGCCAGCAGCCAATTGAGGCGGGACTATGGCTACACCTTC
d_call: .; clone_size: .; v_call: TRBV19; j_call: TRBJ2-1; cdr3_aa: CASSKEGASGYNEQFF; cdr3_nt: TGTGCCAGTAGTAAAGAGGGGGCTAGCGGGTACAATGAGCAGTTCTTC
d_call: .; clone_size: .; v_call: TRBV2; j_call: TRBJ1-1; cdr3_aa: CASSPPQGVNTEAFF; cdr3_nt: TGTGCCAGCAGCCCCCCCCAAGGGGTGAACACTGAAGCTTTCTTT
d_call: .; clone_size: .; v_call: TRBV30; j_call: TRBJ2-3; cdr3_aa: CAWTGQGDTQYF; cdr3_nt: TGTGCCTGGACGGGGCAAGGGGATACGCAGTATTTT
d_call: .; clone_size: .; v_call: TRBV27; j_call: TRBJ1-5; cdr3_aa: CASSLGGGFGNQPQHF; cdr3_nt: TGTGCCAGCAGTTTAGGTGGGGGCTTCGGCAATCAGCCCCAGCATTTT
d_call: .; clone_size: .; v_call: TRBV14; j_call: TRBJ1-1; cdr3_aa: CASSLRGGESAFF; cdr3_nt: TGTGCCAGCAGCTTAAGGGGCGGAGAGTCAGCTTTCTTT
d_call: .; clone_size: .; v_call: TRBV28; j_call: TRBJ1-5; cdr3_aa: CASSLPLNQPQHF; cdr3_nt: TGTGCCAGCAGTTTACCCCTAAATCAGCCCCAGCATTTT
d_call: TRBD2; clone_size: .; v_call: TRBV10-3; j_call: TRBJ2-3; cdr3_aa: CAISGGLVGVTDTQYF; cdr3_nt: TGTGCCATCAGCGGGGGACTAGTCGGGGTCACAGATACGCAGTATTTT
d_call: .; clone_size: .; v_call: TRBV5-4; j_call: TRBJ2-1; cdr3_aa: CASSPIGASYNEQFF; cdr3_nt: TGTGCCAGCAGCCCGATCGGGGCCTCCTACAATGAGCAGTTCTTC
d_call: .; clone_size: .; v_call: TRBV25-1; j_call: TRBJ1-3; cdr3_aa: CASTSRSSGNTIYF; cdr3_nt: TGTGCCAGCACTTCCAGGAGCTCTGGAAACACCATATATTTT
d_call: .; clone_size: .; v_call: TRBV19; j_call: TRBJ2-6; cdr3_aa: CASTSGYNVLTF; cdr3_nt: TGTGCCAGTACCTCGGGGTACAACGTCCTGACTTTC
d_call: .; clone_size: .; v_call: TRBV4-3; j_call: TRBJ2-5; cdr3_aa: CASSQDLTIQETQYF; cdr3_nt: TGCGCCAGCAGCCAAGATCTTACGATCCAAGAGACCCAGTACTTC
d_call: TRBD1; clone_size: .; v_call: TRBV6-5; j_call: TRBJ1-3; cdr3_aa: CASSARDSQNTIYF; cdr3_nt: TGTGCCAGCAGTGCCCGGGACAGTCAAAACACCATATATTTT
d_call: .; clone_size: .; v_call: TRBV15; j_call: TRBJ2-7; cdr3_aa: CATSRDRELSGYEQYF; cdr3_nt: TGTGCCACCAGCAGAGATCGAGAGCTTAGCGGCTACGAGCAGTACTTC
d_call: .; clone_size: .; v_call: TRBV4-3; j_call: TRBJ2-7; cdr3_aa: CASSQDSAVISYEQYF; cdr3_nt: TGCGCCAGCAGCCAAGATTCGGCAGTGATATCCTACGAGCAGTACTTC
d_call: .; clone_size: .; v_call: TRBV12-5; j_call: TRBJ2-7; cdr3_aa: CASGLFGGTYEQYF; cdr3_nt: TGTGCTAGTGGTTTGTTCGGCGGTACCTACGAGCAGTACTTC
d_call: .; clone_size: once; v_call: TRBV7-2; j_call: TRBJ2-7; cdr3_aa: CASSQPSLGNYEQYF; cdr3_nt: TGTGCCAGCAGCCAGCCATCGCTAGGGAACTACGAGCAGTACTTC
d_call: TRBD1; clone_size: .; v_call: TRBV18; j_call: TRBJ1-5; cdr3_aa: CASSLERQGVGQPQHF; cdr3_nt: TGTGCCAGCTCACTCGAGAGACAGGGAGTGGGACAGCCCCAGCATTTT
d_call: TRBD2; clone_size: .; v_call: TRBV19; j_call: TRBJ2-1; cdr3_aa: CASSIIAGVFYNEQFF; cdr3_nt: TGTGCCAGTAGTATAATAGCGGGAGTGTTCTACAATGAGCAGTTCTTC
d_call: TRBD1; clone_size: .; v_call: TRBV4-1; j_call: TRBJ1-5; cdr3_aa: CASSQDIARGVQPQHF; cdr3_nt: TGCGCCAGCAGCCAAGATATCGCCAGGGGGGTTCAGCCCCAGCATTTT